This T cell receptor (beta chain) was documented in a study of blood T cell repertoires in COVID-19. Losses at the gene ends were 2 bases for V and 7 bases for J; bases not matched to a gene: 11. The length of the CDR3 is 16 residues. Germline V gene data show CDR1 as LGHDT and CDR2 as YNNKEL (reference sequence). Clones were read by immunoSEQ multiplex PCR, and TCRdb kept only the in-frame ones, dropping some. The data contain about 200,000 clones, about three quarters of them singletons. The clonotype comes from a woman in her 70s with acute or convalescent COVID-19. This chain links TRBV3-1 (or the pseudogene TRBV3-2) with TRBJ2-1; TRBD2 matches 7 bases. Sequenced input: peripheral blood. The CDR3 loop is CASSQSGTTLRNEQFF. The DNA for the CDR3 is TGTGCCAGCAGCCAAAGCGGGACTACTCTTAGGAATGAGCAGTTCTTC.